This T cell receptor beta chain was identified in a study of control samples from healthy donors and cancer patients (dated by TCRdb to 2019 to 2021). Libraries were built with the immunoSEQ multiplex PCR assay. TCRdb retrieved this table from immuneACCESS and kept in-frame rearrangements only. Not all clones are present; in checked studies, unresolved V genes account for under half, and no reason is known for the remainder. Present in this sample are about 89,000 clones, roughly 86% of which were seen just once. Of the sample, about 21% is held by the ten largest clones. The CDR3 contains 15 residues, cysteine and phenylalanine counted. Only CDR3 DNA remains: 45 bases, in frame from the first base. At the junction V is shortened by 1 base and J by 0 bases, with 8 bases in between. Reading the germline V gene gives CDR1 SGHTA and CDR2 FQGNSA. As regards this clone: Its antigen is unknown. There are no base qualities to consult, and no much larger clone falls within one base.

The sequence was collected from a man aged 25-40 years in good health. The material sequenced was blood. The sequence joins TRBV7-2 to TRBJ2-3; the D gene is possibly TRBD2, with 5 bases matching. The encoded CDR3 is CASSLVSASTDTQYF. The DNA sequence is as follows: TGTGCCAGCAGCTTAGTTAGCGCTAGCACAGATACGCAGTATTTT.